The rows below give T cell receptor beta chains drawn from one sample of a study of T cells in Graves' hyperthyroidism and ophthalmopathy. MiXCR, run by TCRdb on the multiplex PCR reads, gives a single entry per CDR3 protein. This table has some 380,000 distinct CDR3 sequences, about 13% appearing once. Sequenced: blood. The receptor source for this set is a man aged 25 to 45 with Graves' hyperthyroidism that later progressed to Graves' ophthalmopathy. CDR3s include the opening cysteine and the closing phenylalanine or tryptophan. Each record gives: D gene, V gene, clone size, J gene, CDR3 protein, CDR3 DNA. A D gene is named only where the DNA matches it firmly. Clone sizes are given selectively: once, few, many, or a class where the clone is expanded.

D: NA; V: TRBV3-1; size: many; J: TRBJ2-3; CDR3: CASSQVVGYSTDTQYF; DNA: TGTGCCAGCAGCCAAGTGGTGGGATATAGCACAGATACGCAGTATTTT
D: TRBD1; V: TRBV11-3; size: many; J: TRBJ2-6; CDR3: CASSHRGLGANVLTF; DNA: TGTGCCAGCAGCCACAGGGGGCTAGGGGCCAACGTCCTGACTTTC
D: NA; V: TRBV28; size: NA; J: TRBJ2-1; CDR3: CASSAGAVYNEQFF; DNA: TGTGCCAGCAGTGCAGGGGCGGTGTACAATGAGCAGTTCTTC
D: TRBD1; V: TRBV10-1; size: few; J: TRBJ2-1; CDR3: CASSEGTGNPYNEQFF; DNA: TGCGCCAGCAGTGAAGGGACAGGTAACCCCTACAATGAGCAGTTCTTC
D: NA; V: TRBV11-3; size: many; J: TRBJ1-1; CDR3: CASSFRRLNTEAFF; DNA: TGTGCCAGCAGCTTCAGACGGCTAAACACTGAAGCTTTCTTT
D: NA; V: TRBV12-3/TRBV12-4; size: many; J: TRBJ1-2; CDR3: CASTAIGGYTF; DNA: TGTGCCAGCACCGCCATTGGTGGCTACACCTTC
D: NA; V: TRBV4-1; size: NA; J: TRBJ1-4; CDR3: CASSQEAYSTNEKLFF; DNA: TGTGCCAGCAGCCAGGAGGCCTACTCAACTAATGAAAAACTGTTTTTT
D: NA; V: TRBV2; size: many; J: TRBJ2-1; CDR3: CASTIGRAYNEQFF; DNA: TGTGCCAGCACGATAGGGCGTGCCTACAATGAGCAGTTCTTC
D: NA; V: TRBV28; size: many; J: TRBJ1-3; CDR3: CASSLGGSGNTIYF; DNA: TGTGCCAGCAGCTTAGGAGGGTCTGGAAACACCATATATTTT
D: TRBD2; V: TRBV6-1; size: many; J: TRBJ2-1; CDR3: CASSEPGTSGVNEQFF; DNA: TGTGCCAGCAGTGAACCCGGGACTAGCGGGGTGAATGAGCAGTTCTTC
D: NA; V: TRBV20-1; size: few; J: TRBJ2-1; CDR3: CSARRGGRYNEQFF; DNA: TGCAGTGCTAGAAGGGGGGGCCGGTACAATGAGCAGTTCTTC
D: NA; V: TRBV28; size: many; J: TRBJ1-4; CDR3: CASSSAGGHNEKLFF; DNA: TGTGCCAGCAGTTCGGCCGGGGGGCATAATGAAAAACTGTTTTTT
D: TRBD1; V: TRBV6-1; size: many; J: TRBJ1-1; CDR3: CASSEGTGVISLNTEAFF; DNA: TGTGCCAGCAGTGAAGGGACAGGGGTAATATCTTTGAACACTGAAGCTTTCTTT
D: TRBD2; V: TRBV7-3; size: few; J: TRBJ2-3; CDR3: CASSLERGGRADTQYF; DNA: TGTGCCAGCAGCTTAGAGCGGGGGGGCCGGGCAGATACGCAGTATTTT
D: NA; V: TRBV12-3/TRBV12-4; size: many; J: TRBJ2-1; CDR3: CASSLIRGADESNEQFF; DNA: TGTGCCAGCAGTTTAATCCGAGGGGCGGATGAGTCCAATGAGCAGTTCTTC
D: NA; V: TRBV12-3/TRBV12-4; size: NA; J: TRBJ2-2; CDR3: CASSFVGELFF; DNA: TGTGCCAGCAGTTTCGTCGGGGAGCTGTTTTTT
D: NA; V: TRBV6-2/TRBV6-3; size: many; J: TRBJ1-1; CDR3: CASSYFGTNTEAFF; DNA: TGTGCCAGCAGTTACTTTGGAACAAACACTGAAGCTTTCTTT
D: TRBD2; V: TRBV7-3; size: many; J: TRBJ2-5; CDR3: CASSYLAGGTKETQYF; DNA: TGTGCCAGCAGCTATCTAGCGGGGGGAACAAAAGAGACCCAGTACTTC
D: NA; V: TRBV25-1; size: NA; J: TRBJ1-4; CDR3: CASSDPQGGNEKLFF; DNA: TGTGCCAGCAGTGACCCTCAGGGAGGTAATGAAAAACTGTTTTTT
D: TRBD1; V: TRBV7-9; size: many; J: TRBJ2-7; CDR3: CASSLQGDEQYF; DNA: TGTGCCAGCAGCTTACAGGGGGACGAGCAGTACTTC
D: NA; V: TRBV6-6; size: few; J: TRBJ1-2; CDR3: CASSYSRSGNYGYTF; DNA: TGTGCCAGCAGTTACTCACGCTCAGGGAACTATGGCTACACCTTC
D: NA; V: TRBV7-3; size: few; J: TRBJ2-1; CDR3: CASSPTLAGSRLEQFF; DNA: TGTGCCAGCAGCCCAACCCTGGCAGGGTCGCGTCTGGAGCAGTTCTTC
D: NA; V: TRBV20-1; size: many; J: TRBJ2-1; CDR3: CSASLLNEQFF; DNA: TGCAGTGCTAGTCTTTTAAATGAGCAGTTCTTC
D: NA; V: TRBV18; size: few; J: TRBJ2-1; CDR3: CASSQPLQEYNEQFF; DNA: TGTGCCAGCTCACAACCCTTACAGGAGTACAATGAGCAGTTCTTC
D: TRBD1; V: TRBV12-3/TRBV12-4; size: many; J: TRBJ2-7; CDR3: CASSTNRGRNEQYF; DNA: TGTGCCAGCAGTACAAACAGGGGGAGGAACGAGCAGTACTTC
D: NA; V: TRBV18; size: few; J: TRBJ1-4; CDR3: CASSRAENEKLFF; DNA: TGTGCCAGCTCACGGGCGGAGAATGAAAAACTGTTTTTT
D: TRBD2; V: TRBV19; size: many; J: TRBJ2-1; CDR3: CASSTLGGAGYNEQFF; DNA: TGTGCCAGTAGCACCTTGGGAGGGGCTGGCTACAATGAGCAGTTCTTC
D: NA; V: TRBV11-2; size: many; J: TRBJ2-1; CDR3: CASSLIQRPYNEQFF; DNA: TGTGCCAGCAGCTTAATCCAGAGGCCCTACAATGAGCAGTTCTTC
D: NA; V: TRBV3-1; size: few; J: TRBJ1-3; CDR3: CASSPSSSGNTIYF; DNA: TGTGCCAGCAGCCCCTCAAGCTCTGGAAACACCATATATTTT
D: TRBD2; V: TRBV4-1; size: few; J: TRBJ2-5; CDR3: CASSQTGLAAETQYF; DNA: TGCGCCAGCAGCCAGACCGGACTAGCCGCAGAGACCCAGTACTTC
D: NA; V: TRBV11-2; size: few; J: TRBJ2-7; CDR3: CASRGAGYEQYF; DNA: TGTGCCAGCAGGGGAGCGGGTTACGAGCAGTACTTC
D: NA; V: TRBV12-3/TRBV12-4; size: many; J: TRBJ2-3; CDR3: CASSLFGGSTDTQYF; DNA: TGTGCCAGCAGTTTATTTGGCGGAAGCACAGATACGCAGTATTTT
D: NA; V: TRBV29-1; size: once; J: TRBJ2-1; CDR3: CSVEAPGNYNEQFF; DNA: TGCAGCGTTGAAGCCCCAGGGAACTACAATGAGCAGTTCTTC
D: TRBD1; V: TRBV7-6; size: few; J: TRBJ1-4; CDR3: CASSRRQGKKLFF; DNA: TGTGCCAGCAGCCGTCGACAGGGAAAAAAACTGTTTTTT
D: NA; V: TRBV11-3; size: many; J: TRBJ2-5; CDR3: CASSLARAGGTQYF; DNA: TGTGCCAGCAGCTTAGCCCGGGCAGGAGGGACCCAGTACTTC
D: TRBD1; V: TRBV19; size: many; J: TRBJ1-1; CDR3: CASSRARDRDTEAFF; DNA: TGTGCCAGTAGCCGCGCCCGGGACAGGGACACTGAAGCTTTCTTT
D: NA; V: TRBV7-9; size: few; J: TRBJ2-2; CDR3: CASSPGPSVGELFF; DNA: TGTGCCAGCAGCCCCGGGCCTTCAGTGGGGGAGCTGTTTTTT
D: TRBD1; V: TRBV5-1; size: NA; J: TRBJ1-1; CDR3: CASSLAVSGGDSAAFF; DNA: TGCGCCAGCAGCTTGGCCGTGTCAGGGGGCGATTCTGCAGCTTTCTTT
D: NA; V: TRBV6-5; size: many; J: TRBJ1-1; CDR3: CASSYGAGTLAEAFF; DNA: TGTGCCAGCAGTTACGGAGCAGGGACATTAGCTGAAGCTTTCTTT
D: TRBD1; V: TRBV7-9; size: NA; J: TRBJ1-2; CDR3: CASSLGQGYSYGYTF; DNA: TGTGCCAGCAGCTTGGGACAGGGGTATAGCTATGGCTACACCTTC
D: TRBD1; V: TRBV4-1; size: NA; J: TRBJ1-4; CDR3: CASSQGNYRGRSEKLFF; DNA: TGCGCCAGCAGCCAAGGGAACTACAGGGGGCGTAGTGAAAAACTGTTTTTT
D: TRBD1; V: TRBV6-1; size: NA; J: TRBJ1-5; CDR3: CASQDRVNQPQHF; DNA: TGTGCCAGCCAGGACAGGGTCAATCAGCCCCAGCATTTT
D: NA; V: TRBV30; size: many; J: TRBJ1-1; CDR3: CAWSPRRYGTEAFF; DNA: TGTGCCTGGAGTCCGCGGCGGTATGGAACTGAAGCTTTCTTT
D: NA; V: TRBV6-1; size: few; J: TRBJ1-5; CDR3: CASRPTGTSNQPQHF; DNA: TGTGCCAGCAGGCCAACAGGGACTAGCAATCAGCCCCAGCATTTT
D: NA; V: TRBV19; size: many; J: TRBJ1-2; CDR3: CASSMYSYGYTF; DNA: TGTGCCAGTAGTATGTACAGCTATGGCTACACCTTC
D: NA; V: TRBV24-1; size: NA; J: TRBJ1-1; CDR3: CATSGPSAGNTEAFF; DNA: TGTGCCACCAGTGGGCCCTCGGCAGGGAACACTGAAGCTTTCTTT
D: NA; V: TRBV24-1; size: many; J: TRBJ2-7; CDR3: CATSDSNQGEQYF; DNA: TGTGCCACCAGTGATTCAAACCAGGGGGAGCAGTACTTC
D: NA; V: TRBV5-6; size: many; J: TRBJ1-1; CDR3: CASSLFSTAMNTEAFF; DNA: TGTGCCAGCAGCTTGTTTAGCACAGCCATGAACACTGAAGCTTTCTTT
D: NA; V: TRBV7-9; size: NA; J: TRBJ1-3; CDR3: CASTEDWSSGNTIYF; DNA: TGTGCCAGCACCGAGGACTGGAGCTCTGGAAACACCATATATTTT
D: TRBD2; V: TRBV11-3; size: NA; J: TRBJ2-5; CDR3: CASSLGVGLGILETQYF; DNA: TGTGCCAGCAGCTTAGGGGTTGGACTAGGGATATTGGAGACCCAGTACTTC
D: NA; V: TRBV7-9; size: many; J: TRBJ2-5; CDR3: CASSLETDQETQYF; DNA: TGTGCCAGCAGCTTAGAAACAGATCAAGAGACCCAGTACTTC
D: TRBD1; V: TRBV12-3/TRBV12-4; size: NA; J: TRBJ2-3; CDR3: CASREQGWGTDTQYF; DNA: TGTGCCAGCAGAGAACAGGGGTGGGGCACAGATACGCAGTATTTT
D: NA; V: TRBV15; size: NA; J: TRBJ1-4; CDR3: CATSIRLNEKLFF; DNA: TGTGCCACCAGCATACGGCTTAATGAAAAACTGTTTTTT